Below, one TCR beta chain is given with its context. Naive CD8 populations comprised CD45RO-negative cells positively selected for CCR7, excluding terminally differentiated effector memory CD45RA+ cells. Sequencing used immunoSEQ multiplex PCR; TCRdb keeps in-frame clones, though not all of them. The repertoire has about 2 million clones, just under 95% of them found once; the top ten carry roughly 1.1%. The data belong to a study of shared clonotypes between healthy human individuals. The sample taken for sequencing was naive CD8+ T cells sorted from blood. The receptor's source is a man between 18 and 29 years old in good health.

The CDR3: CASSLSSAYEQYF. The CDR3 nucleotides read TGTGCCAGCAGCTTATCCAGCGCCTACGAGCAGTACTTC. The chain is built from TRBV11-3 and TRBJ2-7; D uncertain. Looked up from germline, CDR1 is SGHNT and CDR2 is YENEEA. The CDR3 spans 13 residues. The germline V and J ends were trimmed by 2 bases and 2 bases, with 7 bases remaining between them.